A selection of T cell receptor beta chains follows, all from one sample in a study of blood T cell repertoires in COVID-19. Sequenced by immunoSEQ multiplex PCR; TCRdb stores in-frame clones only, minus some. The profile shows roughly 440,000 clones, 70% to 90% of them singletons. Specimen: peripheral blood. The receptors stem from a woman in her 50s with COVID-19, enrolled during active disease. The CDR3 runs from the conserved cysteine through the conserved F or W. Each record gives: D gene, V gene, J gene, clone size, CDR3 protein, CDR3 DNA. A D gene is named only where the DNA matches it firmly. Part of the rows lack a size; the others show once, few, many or a class for expanded clones.

TRBD1,TRBV5-5,TRBJ2-1,-,CASSVTGARGPYNEQFF,TGTGCCAGCAGCGTAACAGGGGCGAGGGGACCCTACAATGAGCAGTTCTTC
-,TRBV28,TRBJ2-1,-,CASSSRTGQDYNEQFF,TGTGCCAGCAGTTCAAGGACGGGACAAGATTACAATGAGCAGTTCTTC
TRBD2,TRBV5-1,TRBJ2-5,-,CASSVSGGLQETQYF,TGCGCCAGCAGCGTTAGCGGGGGACTCCAAGAGACCCAGTACTTC
-,TRBV11-2,TRBJ2-1,-,CASSFGRVGNEQFF,TGTGCCAGCAGCTTCGGCAGGGTGGGGAATGAGCAGTTCTTC
-,TRBV27,TRBJ1-2,-,CASSPNSIYGYTF,TGTGCCAGCAGTCCCAACTCCATCTATGGCTACACCTTC
TRBD1,TRBV28,TRBJ1-5,-,CASIRDRGYSNQPQHF,TGTGCCAGCATAAGGGACAGGGGATATAGCAATCAGCCCCAGCATTTT
TRBD1,TRBV23-1,TRBJ1-6,-,CASRPTRDRGTPLHF,TGCGCCAGCAGGCCCACCCGGGACAGGGGTACACCCCTCCACTTT
-,TRBV7-9,TRBJ2-7,-,CASSLASGGEEQYF,TGTGCCAGCAGCTTAGCTTCTGGGGGCGAAGAGCAGTACTTC
TRBD1,TRBV6-4,TRBJ2-7,once,CAGSTGTAPYEQYF,TGTGCCGGCTCAACCGGGACAGCGCCCTACGAGCAGTACTTC
TRBD1,TRBV5-1,TRBJ2-7,-,CASSLGPGTDEQYF,TGCGCCAGCAGCTTGGGCCCCGGGACAGACGAGCAGTACTTC
TRBD1,TRBV2,TRBJ2-7,-,CASLKGQGIHEQYF,TGTGCCAGCCTAAAGGGACAGGGAATCCACGAGCAGTACTTC
-,TRBV18,TRBJ2-5,-,CASSPGQKETQYF,TGTGCCAGCTCTCCAGGACAGAAAGAGACCCAGTACTTC
-,TRBV6-5,TRBJ2-3,-,CASSPQAGTDTQYF,TGTGCCAGCAGTCCCCAGGCCGGCACAGATACGCAGTATTTT
-,TRBV6-6,TRBJ1-2,-,CASSSTGAGYTF,TGTGCCAGCAGTTCCACCGGAGCTGGCTACACCTTC
-,TRBV20-1,TRBJ2-3,-,CSEQGIDTQYF,TGCAGTGAACAGGGTATAGATACGCAGTATTTT
-,TRBV9,TRBJ2-5,-,CASSVALGLQETQYF,TGTGCCAGCAGCGTAGCATTGGGGCTCCAAGAGACCCAGTACTTC
TRBD1,TRBV29-1,TRBJ1-2,-,CSVETGTGDYRDYGYTF,TGCAGCGTTGAAACCGGGACAGGGGATTATCGGGACTATGGCTACACCTTC
TRBD1,TRBV3-1/TRBV3-2,TRBJ1-2,-,CASSRQISKPQGAYGYTF,TGTGCCAGCAGCCGCCAAATCTCGAAACCTCAGGGGGCCTATGGCTACACCTTC
-,TRBV30,TRBJ1-2,-,CAWSVVGAGGYTF,TGTGCCTGGAGTGTTGTGGGGGCTGGTGGCTACACCTTC
TRBD1,TRBV5-5,TRBJ1-2,-,CASSLGDRGPSDYGYTF,TGTGCCAGCAGCTTGGGGGACAGGGGGCCGTCGGACTATGGCTACACCTTC
TRBD1,TRBV18,TRBJ1-1,-,CASSLNGQENTEAFF,TGTGCCAGCTCACTAAACGGACAGGAGAACACTGAAGCTTTCTTT
TRBD1,TRBV4-1,TRBJ1-2,-,CASSQSFGTDYGYTF,TGCGCCAGCAGCCAGTCGTTCGGGACAGACTATGGCTACACCTTC
-,TRBV12-3/TRBV12-4,TRBJ1-1,-,CATARVTNTEAFF,TGTGCCACAGCACGGGTTACGAACACTGAAGCTTTCTTT
TRBD2,TRBV27,TRBJ2-3,-,CASSLSAGGLSDTQYF,TGTGCCAGCAGTTTATCAGCGGGGGGCCTCTCAGATACGCAGTATTTT
-,TRBV27,TRBJ1-2,-,CASSPGRGSTNYGYTF,TGTGCCAGCAGCCCGGGGAGGGGATCAACTAACTATGGCTACACCTTC
-,TRBV3-1/TRBV3-2,TRBJ2-7,-,CASSQGAIYEQYF,TGTGCCAGCAGCCAAGGGGCGATCTACGAGCAGTACTTC
-,TRBV15,TRBJ1-2,-,CATSRERGLLFNYGYTF,TGTGCCACCAGCAGAGAGAGGGGGTTGCTCTTTAACTATGGCTACACCTTC
-,TRBV2,TRBJ2-7,-,CASSEEISYEQYF,TGTGCCAGCAGTGAGGAGATCTCCTACGAGCAGTACTTC
TRBD1,TRBV30,TRBJ1-2,-,CAWSPDRGNYGYTF,TGTGCCTGGAGTCCCGACAGGGGAAACTATGGCTACACCTTC
-,TRBV19,TRBJ1-2,-,CASGRPSEGGYTF,TGTGCCAGTGGGAGACCCAGCGAAGGCGGCTACACCTTC
-,TRBV24-1,TRBJ2-5,-,CATSDPTGLETQYF,TGTGCCACCAGTGACCCTACAGGGCTAGAGACCCAGTACTTC
TRBD1,TRBV4-1,TRBJ1-5,-,CASSQPGQGINQPQHF,TGCGCCAGCAGCCAACCGGGACAGGGTATAAATCAGCCCCAGCATTTT
-,TRBV19,TRBJ1-5,-,CASSMRADDQPQHF,TGTGCCAGTAGTATGAGGGCGGATGATCAGCCCCAGCATTTT
-,TRBV29-1,TRBJ2-5,-,CSVLRGSRETQYF,TGCAGCGTGCTCCGGGGTTCCCGGGAGACCCAGTACTTC
-,TRBV19,TRBJ1-1,-,CASSIDGTGATFF,TGTGCCAGTAGTATAGATGGTACAGGAGCGACTTTCTTT
TRBD1,TRBV28,TRBJ1-2,-,CASDRGQGYGYTF,TGTGCCAGCGACAGGGGACAGGGCTATGGCTACACCTTC
-,TRBV28,TRBJ1-3,-,CASSRGAGNTIYF,TGTGCCAGCAGCCGAGGTGCGGGAAACACCATATATTTT
-,TRBV14,TRBJ2-7,-,CASSRGGLHYEQYF,TGTGCCAGCAGCCGGGGGGGCCTTCACTACGAGCAGTACTTC
-,TRBV4-1,TRBJ1-2,-,CASSPEFGLGSGYTF,TGCGCCAGCAGCCCCGAATTTGGACTCGGGTCTGGCTACACCTTC
-,TRBV4-1,TRBJ2-1,-,CASSQVHGPSSYNEQFF,TGCGCCAGCAGCCAAGTGCATGGGCCGAGCTCCTACAATGAGCAGTTCTTC
TRBD2,TRBV19,TRBJ2-3,-,CASSSGGRTDTQYF,TGTGCCAGTAGTAGCGGGGGGCGCACAGATACGCAGTATTTT
-,TRBV12-3/TRBV12-4,TRBJ1-2,-,CASRESGESGYTF,TGTGCCAGCAGGGAATCAGGGGAATCTGGCTACACCTTC
-,TRBV3-1/TRBV3-2,TRBJ2-7,-,CASSQQRDNAYEQYF,TGTGCCAGCAGCCAACAGCGGGACAACGCATACGAGCAGTACTTC
-,TRBV6-5,TRBJ1-5,-,CAIRLGGNQPQHF,TGTGCCATCCGGTTAGGAGGCAATCAGCCCCAGCATTTT
TRBD1,TRBV5-6,TRBJ1-6,once,CASSWGQFGSPLHF,TGTGCCAGCAGCTGGGGACAGTTTGGATCACCCCTCCACTTT
-,TRBV15,TRBJ1-1,-,CATSRPVTGTEAFF,TGTGCCACCAGCAGACCAGTGACGGGCACTGAAGCTTTCTTT
-,TRBV12-3/TRBV12-4,TRBJ1-1,-,CASTLQGFSEAFF,TGTGCCAGCACCCTACAGGGATTTTCTGAAGCTTTCTTT
-,TRBV7-3,TRBJ1-3,-,CASSPLPGPGNTIYF,TGTGCCAGCAGCCCTCTCCCAGGTCCCGGAAACACCATATATTTT
-,TRBV19,TRBJ1-1,-,CASSPSGAGRNPEAFF,TGTGCCAGTAGTCCAAGTGGAGCAGGGAGGAACCCTGAAGCTTTCTTT
-,TRBV5-6,TRBJ1-5,few,CASSLFLGGGHQPQHF,TGTGCCAGCAGCTTGTTTTTAGGCGGAGGGCATCAGCCCCAGCATTTT
-,TRBV11-2,TRBJ1-1,-,CASSPRTFLNTEAFF,TGTGCCAGCAGCCCCAGGACTTTCTTGAACACTGAAGCTTTCTTT
-,TRBV5-1,TRBJ1-1,-,CASTFRGNTEAFF,TGCGCCAGTACCTTCCGGGGGAACACTGAAGCTTTCTTT
TRBD1,TRBV27,TRBJ2-7,-,CASSRQGAREQYF,TGTGCCAGCAGCCGACAGGGGGCCAGGGAGCAGTACTTC
TRBD2,TRBV5-1,TRBJ2-1,few,CASSLELAVDEQFF,TGCGCCAGCAGCTTGGAACTAGCGGTAGATGAGCAGTTCTTC
-,TRBV6-5,TRBJ2-7,-,CASRLIHRDSYEQYF,TGTGCCAGCAGGTTAATTCACAGGGACTCCTACGAGCAGTACTTC
TRBD1,TRBV5-1,TRBJ1-2,-,CASSPSVGGFNYGYTF,TGCGCCAGCAGCCCGTCTGTAGGGGGCTTTAACTATGGCTACACCTTC
-,TRBV6-5,TRBJ2-1,-,CATGTPPLYNEQFF,TGTGCAACCGGGACTCCTCCCCTCTACAATGAGCAGTTCTTC
-,TRBV7-3,TRBJ2-1,-,CASSSQTSSYNEQFF,TGTGCCAGCAGCTCTCAGACAAGCTCCTACAATGAGCAGTTCTTC
-,TRBV27,TRBJ1-1,-,CASSRLPGHLPNTEAFF,TGTGCCAGCAGTCGTTTACCGGGACACCTCCCGAACACTGAAGCTTTCTTT
TRBD2,TRBV15,TRBJ2-3,-,CATSRARGADTQYF,TGTGCCACCAGCAGAGCCCGGGGGGCAGATACGCAGTATTTT